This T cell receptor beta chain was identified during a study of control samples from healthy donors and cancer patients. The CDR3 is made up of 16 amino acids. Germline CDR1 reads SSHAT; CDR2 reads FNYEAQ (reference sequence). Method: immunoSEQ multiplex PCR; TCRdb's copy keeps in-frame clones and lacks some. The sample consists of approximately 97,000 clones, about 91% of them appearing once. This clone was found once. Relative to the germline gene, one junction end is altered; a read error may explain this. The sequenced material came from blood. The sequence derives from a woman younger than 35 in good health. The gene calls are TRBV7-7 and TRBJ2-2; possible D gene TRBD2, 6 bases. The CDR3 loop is CASSSLRYGSAGELFF. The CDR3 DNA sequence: TGTGCTAGCAGCTCCTTACGGTACGGGAGCGCCGGGGAGCTGTTTTTT. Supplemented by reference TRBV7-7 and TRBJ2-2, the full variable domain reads GAGVSQSPRYKVTKRGQDVTLRCDPISSHATLYWYQQALGQGPEFLTYFNYEAQPDKSGLPSDRFSAERPEGSISTLTIQRTEQRDSAMYRCASSSLRYGSAGELFFGEGSRLTVL.